These 14 T cell receptor beta chains originate from one sample sequenced in a study of T cells in Graves' hyperthyroidism and ophthalmopathy. TCR beta CDR3 regions were amplified from RNA transcripts. A set of HTBI primers served as the primers for a first-round RT-PCR of the TCR CDR3. MiXCR, run by TCRdb on the multiplex PCR reads, gives a single entry per CDR3 protein. The data hold approximately 400,000 distinct CDR3 sequences, with roughly 15% observed a single time. The source material was blood. The receptors shown here come from a woman aged 30 to 39 with Graves' ophthalmopathy.

This clonotype was picked up many times. This rearrangement joins TRBV20-1 to TRBJ2-5; D gene ambiguous. There are 12 residues in the CDR3. V was clipped by 8 bases and J by 5 bases, with 15 bases between them. In germline, CDR1 is DFQATT, CDR2 SNEGSKA (reference sequence). CDR3 nucleotide sequence: TGCAGTTTGCGGCGCGATGGGGAGACCCAGTACTTC. Translated: CSLRRDGETQYF.

This clonotype was seen a handful of times. The chain links TRBV5-6 to TRBJ1-2; the D is unclear. The V gene's germline CDR1 is SGHDT and CDR2 YYEEEE. V lost 4 bases, J lost 1 base, and 17 bases lay in between. This CDR3 has 16 amino acids. The CDR3 bases are TGTGCCAGCAGCCCGCCGGAGACGGTCTATAACTATGGCTACACCTTC. Translated, it gives CASSPPETVYNYGYTF.

Many counts were recorded for this clonotype. The chain has TRBV13 and TRBJ2-3; no firm D call. V lost 6 bases to trimming and J lost 4 bases, with 5 bases between them. CDR3 size: 11 residues. Germline lookup yields CDR1 PRHDT and CDR2 FYEKMQ (reference sequence). CDR3: CASSISDTQYF. The DNA of the CDR3 is TGTGCCAGCAGTATATCAGATACGCAGTATTTT.

This clonotype appeared a few times. The chain has TRBV19 and TRBJ1-1; D might be TRBD1 (5 bases). The V end lost 1 base, the J end lost 3 bases, and 9 bases lay between the germline ends. CDR3 length: 14 residues. Germline lookup yields CDR1 LNHDA and CDR2 SQIVND (reference sequence). The CDR3, as DNA: TGTGCCAGTAGTATAGCCGGGACCGACACTGAAGCTTTCTTT. As protein: CASSIAGTDTEAFF.

At least ten counts were recorded for this clonotype. This chain uses TRBV27 with TRBJ1-6; D is perhaps TRBD1 (5 bases). V shed 5 bases and J shed 4 bases, with 21 bases lying between them. The CDR3 is 18 residues long. Germline CDR1 MNHEY, CDR2 SMNVEV (reference sequence). The CDR3 loop is CASSPQYSRVGYNSPLHF. The CDR3 region has the DNA TGTGCCAGCAGTCCGCAATACTCCAGGGTTGGGTATAATTCACCCCTCCACTTT.

This clonotype was counted a single time. The V gene is TRBV18, the J gene TRBJ2-1; 9 bases are a match to TRBD2. Germline loops: CDR1 KGHSH, CDR2 LQKENI. Trimming took 5 bases from V and 6 from J; bases not matched to a gene: 8. The CDR3 contains 15 residues. For the CDR3, the DNA is TGTGCCAGCTCAAAGGGGCTAGCGGGAACCAATGAGCAGTTCTTC. It is translated as CASSKGLAGTNEQFF.

This clonotype has more than one count but fewer than ten. V is TRBV5-1 and J is TRBJ2-7; D call uncertain. V shed 3 bases and J shed 3 bases, with 7 bases lying between them. The CDR3 totals 12 residues. Germline values: CDR1 SGHRS, CDR2 YFSETQ. The CDR3 nucleotides read TGCGCCAGCAGCTCGGATAACTACGAGCAGTACTTC. It yields the protein CASSSDNYEQYF.

In its sample, this clonotype was seen many times. The chain combines TRBV24-1 with TRBJ2-5; 9 bases are shared with TRBD1. Per the germline V gene, CDR1 is KGHDR and CDR2 is SFDVKD. V gave up 3 bases and J gave up 0 bases; unmatched junction bases: 10. The CDR3 sequence is 18 residues long. CDR3 nucleotides: TGTGCCACCAGTGATGGGACAGGGAACTCCAGGTACCAAGAGACCCAGTACTTC. Translation gives CATSDGTGNSRYQETQYF.

This clonotype showed up many times. The rearrangement joins TRBV11-2 to TRBJ2-1; perhaps TRBD2 as D (6 bases). V lost 4 bases, J lost 8 bases, and 18 bases lay in between. CDR3 length: 15 amino acids. The germline V gene has CDR1 SGHAT and CDR2 FQNNGV. The CDR3 protein is CASSSRDLRPYEQFF. The CDR3 coding sequence is TGTGCCAGCAGCTCCCGGGACTTACGGCCTTATGAGCAGTTCTTC.

At least ten counts were recorded for this clonotype. Here the CDR3 reads CASSDRQGLAKNIQYF. Written as DNA, the CDR3 is TGTGCCAGCAGTGATAGACAGGGATTAGCCAAAAACATTCAGTACTTC. J is TRBJ2-4 and V is TRBV2; 7 nucleotides align to TRBD1. J lost 0 bases, V lost 3 bases, and 5 bases had no gene match. This CDR3 contains 16 residues. Germline V gene lookup returns CDR1 SNHLY and CDR2 FYNNEI.

Many counts were recorded for this clonotype. V usage is TRBV6-4 and J usage is TRBJ1-5; D may be TRBD1 (5 bases). V was cut by 2 bases and J by 9 bases, with 26 bases left in between. Germline loops: CDR1 MRHNA, CDR2 SNTAGT. This CDR3 is 18 amino acids long. The DNA for the CDR3 is TGTGCCAGCAGTGACGGGGGTTGGAGGTGGGTACCTATGGCGCCCCAGCATTTT. Translated: CASSDGGWRWVPMAPQHF.

This chain links TRBV7-2 with TRBJ1-1; 7 nucleotides agree with TRBD1. J was trimmed by 10 bases and V by 3 bases; bases with no gene match: 14. The CDR3 contains 15 residues. The germline CDR1 and CDR2 sequences are SGHTA and FQGNSA. The CDR3 DNA reads TGTGCCAGCAGCTTGGTCCCAGGGGGAGGGATTGGAGCTTTCTTT. Residues: CASSLVPGGGIGAFF.

Ten or more counts support this clonotype. V usage is TRBV20-1 and J usage is TRBJ2-5; 7 bases are shared with TRBD2. This CDR3 is built from 13 residues. CDR1 and CDR2 from the germline V gene are DFQATT and SNEGSKA (reference sequence). Trimming cost V 7 bases and J 5 bases; bases outside gene matches: 10. The CDR3 is CSGSGPAGETQYF. The CDR3 DNA reads TGCAGTGGATCGGGACCAGCGGGGGAGACCCAGTACTTC.

This clonotype was seen more than once but under ten times. Here the CDR3 reads CASSPSPSSPQHF. CDR3 DNA sequence: TGTGCCAGTAGTCCGAGCCCCAGCTCGCCCCAGCATTTT. The chain is built from TRBV19 and TRBJ1-5; D not certain. The CDR3 covers 13 residues. Germline V gives CDR1 LNHDA, CDR2 SQIVND (reference sequence). The germline V and J ends were trimmed by 5 bases and 9 bases, with 14 bases remaining between them.